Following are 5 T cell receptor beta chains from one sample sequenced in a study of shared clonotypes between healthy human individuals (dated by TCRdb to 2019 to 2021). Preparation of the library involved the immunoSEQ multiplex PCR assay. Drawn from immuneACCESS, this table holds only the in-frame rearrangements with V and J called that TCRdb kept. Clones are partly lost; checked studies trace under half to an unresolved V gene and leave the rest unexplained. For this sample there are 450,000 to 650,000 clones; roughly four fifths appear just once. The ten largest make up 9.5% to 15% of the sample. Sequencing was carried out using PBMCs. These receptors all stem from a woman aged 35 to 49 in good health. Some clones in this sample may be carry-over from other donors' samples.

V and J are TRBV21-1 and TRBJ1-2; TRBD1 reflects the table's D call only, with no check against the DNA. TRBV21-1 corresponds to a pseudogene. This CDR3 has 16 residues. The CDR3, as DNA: TGTGCCAGCAGCAAAGTCCCAGGGGGCAATGACTATGGCTACACCTTC. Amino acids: CASSKVPGGNDYGYTF.

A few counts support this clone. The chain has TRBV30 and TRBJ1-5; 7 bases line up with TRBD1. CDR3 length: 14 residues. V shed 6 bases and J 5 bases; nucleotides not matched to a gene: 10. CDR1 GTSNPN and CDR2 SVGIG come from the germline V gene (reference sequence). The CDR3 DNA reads TGTGCCTGCTCACAGGGGCTTGGGGATCAGCCCCAGCATTTT. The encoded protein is CACSQGLGDQPQHF.

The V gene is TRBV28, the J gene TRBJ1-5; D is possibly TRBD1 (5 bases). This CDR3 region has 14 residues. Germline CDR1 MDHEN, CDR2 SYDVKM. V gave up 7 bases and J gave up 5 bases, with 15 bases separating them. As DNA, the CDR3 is TGTGCCAGCACCGAAATCCGCAGGGATCAGCCCCAGCATTTT. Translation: CASTEIRRDQPQHF. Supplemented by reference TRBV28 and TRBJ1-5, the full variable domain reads DVKVTQSSRYLVKRTGEKVFLECVQDMDHENMFWYRQDPGLGLRLIYFSYDVKMKEKGDIPEGYSVSREKKERFSLILESASTNQTSMYLCASTEIRRDQPQHFGDGTRLSIL.

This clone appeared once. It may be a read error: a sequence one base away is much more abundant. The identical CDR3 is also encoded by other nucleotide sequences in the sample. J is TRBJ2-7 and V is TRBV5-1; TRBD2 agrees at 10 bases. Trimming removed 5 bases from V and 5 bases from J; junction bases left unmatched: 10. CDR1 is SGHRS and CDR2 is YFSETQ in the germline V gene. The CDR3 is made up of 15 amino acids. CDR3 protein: CASSFMSSGRDEQYF. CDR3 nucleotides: TGCGCCAGCAGTTTTATGTCTAGCGGGAGAGACGAGCAGTACTTC.

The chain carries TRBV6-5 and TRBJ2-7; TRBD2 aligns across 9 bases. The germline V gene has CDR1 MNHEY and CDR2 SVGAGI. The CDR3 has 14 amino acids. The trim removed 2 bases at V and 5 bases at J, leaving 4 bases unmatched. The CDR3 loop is CASSYMREGHEQYF. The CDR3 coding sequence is TGTGCCAGCAGTTACATGCGGGAGGGCCACGAGCAGTACTTC.